This T cell receptor (beta chain) was found in a study of cytomegalovirus exposure and HLA in healthy donors. Study-level points and caveats: Testing in vitro showed three CMV-associated chains specific for CMV antigens. By a later analysis, the bulk of CMV-associated TCR beta chains appeared HLA-restricted. The listing of 150 to 200 TCR beta chains classed them as cytomegalovirus-associated.

Use of 60 Vbeta and 13 Jbeta primers characterized the PCR. Some clones are missing from TCRdb's copy, which holds only in-frame ones; the method was immunoSEQ multiplex PCR. The sample has roughly 130,000 clones, 60% to 85% seen once; the top ten hold roughly 1.9%. Germline CDR1 MNHEY, CDR2 SVGAGI. This CDR3 is built from 16 residues. The V gene end was trimmed by 3 bases and the J gene end by 3 bases; junction bases not matched to a gene: 6. Regarding this clone: Its cognate antigen is unknown.

Sequencing was done on a sample of PBMCs. This sequence was found in a middle-aged woman in good health and CMV-seronegative. The genes are TRBV6-5 and TRBJ2-3, with TRBD2 matching 10 bases. CDR3 DNA sequence: TGTGCCAGCAGTTATTCTAGCGGGGGAGGGACAGATACGCAGTATTTT. It specifies CASSYSSGGGTDTQYF.